This T cell receptor beta chain was recorded in a study of cytomegalovirus exposure and HLA in healthy donors. Study outcomes and limitations: It was likely that a cluster of highly shared sequence variants was a sequencing artifact. Reported performance of the classifier showed diagnosis of cytomegalovirus status with high specificity and sensitivity.

With respect to this clone: The antigen is unknown.

Between the trimmed V and J ends, which lost 4 bases and 5 bases, there was a span of 14 bases. The CDR3 has 14 residues. CDR1 SGHAT and CDR2 FQNNGV come from the germline V gene. Both 60 Vbeta primers and 13 Jbeta primers went into the PCR. Assay: immunoSEQ multiplex PCR; the TCRdb copy retains only in-frame clones and omits some. This sample has around 200,000 clones, with 62% found just once. Sequencing used PBMCs. The chain joins TRBV11-2 to TRBJ1-1, with D perhaps matching TRBD1 (5 bases). This sequence originates from a man aged 35-49 years in good health and CMV-seronegative. CDR3 DNA sequence: TGTGCCAGCAGCTCCCCAGCCCGGGGGACTGAAGCTTTCTTT. It translates to CASSSPARGTEAFF.